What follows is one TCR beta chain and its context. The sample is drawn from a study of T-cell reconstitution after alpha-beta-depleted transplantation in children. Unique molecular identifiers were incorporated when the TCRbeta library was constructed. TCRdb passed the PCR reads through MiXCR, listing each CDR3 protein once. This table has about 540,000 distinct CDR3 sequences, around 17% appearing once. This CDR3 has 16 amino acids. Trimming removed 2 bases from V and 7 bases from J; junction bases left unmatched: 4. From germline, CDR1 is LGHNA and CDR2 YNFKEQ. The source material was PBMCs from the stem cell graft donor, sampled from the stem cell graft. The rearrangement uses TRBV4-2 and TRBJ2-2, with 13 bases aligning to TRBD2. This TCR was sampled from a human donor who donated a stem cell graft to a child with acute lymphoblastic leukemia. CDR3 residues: CASSQRTSGSDGELFF. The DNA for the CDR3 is TGTGCCAGCAGCCAAAGGACTAGCGGGAGTGACGGGGAGCTGTTTTTT.